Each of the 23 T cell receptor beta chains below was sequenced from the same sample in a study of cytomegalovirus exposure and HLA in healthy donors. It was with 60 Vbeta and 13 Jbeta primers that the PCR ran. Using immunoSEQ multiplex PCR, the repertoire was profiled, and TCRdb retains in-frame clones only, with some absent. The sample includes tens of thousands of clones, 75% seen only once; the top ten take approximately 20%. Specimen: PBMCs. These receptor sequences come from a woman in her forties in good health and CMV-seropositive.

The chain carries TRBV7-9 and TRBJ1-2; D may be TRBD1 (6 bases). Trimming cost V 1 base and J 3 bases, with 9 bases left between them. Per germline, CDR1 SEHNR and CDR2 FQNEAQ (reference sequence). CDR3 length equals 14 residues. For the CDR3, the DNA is TGTGCCAGCAGCTTAGGACAGGCCTACTATGGCTACACCTTC. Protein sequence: CASSLGQAYYGYTF.

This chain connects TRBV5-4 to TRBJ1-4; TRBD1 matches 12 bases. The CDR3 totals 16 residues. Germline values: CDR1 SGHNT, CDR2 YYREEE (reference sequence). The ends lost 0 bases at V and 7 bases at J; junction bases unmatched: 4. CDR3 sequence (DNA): TGTGCCAGCAGCTTGGATGGGACAGGGGGCGGTGAAAAACTGTTTTTT. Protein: CASSLDGTGGGEKLFF.

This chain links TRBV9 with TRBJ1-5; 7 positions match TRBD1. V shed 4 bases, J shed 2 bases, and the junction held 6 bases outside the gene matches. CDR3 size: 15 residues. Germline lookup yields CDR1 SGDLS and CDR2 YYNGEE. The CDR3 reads CASSPDGQGNQPQHF. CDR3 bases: TGTGCCAGCAGCCCCGACGGACAGGGCAATCAGCCCCAGCATTTT.

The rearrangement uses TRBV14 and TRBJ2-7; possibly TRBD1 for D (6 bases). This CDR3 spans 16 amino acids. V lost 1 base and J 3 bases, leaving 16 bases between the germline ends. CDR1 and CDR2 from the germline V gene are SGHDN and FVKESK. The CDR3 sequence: CASSQGVAGVLYEQYF. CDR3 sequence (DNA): TGTGCCAGCAGCCAAGGCGTGGCAGGGGTTCTCTACGAGCAGTACTTC.

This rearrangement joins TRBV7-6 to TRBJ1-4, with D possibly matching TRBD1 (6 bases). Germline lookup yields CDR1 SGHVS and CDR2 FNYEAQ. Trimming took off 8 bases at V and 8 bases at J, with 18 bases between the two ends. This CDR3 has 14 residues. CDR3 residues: CASARGGPGEKLFF. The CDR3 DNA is TGTGCCAGCGCAAGGGGGGGCCCGGGAGAAAAACTGTTTTTT.

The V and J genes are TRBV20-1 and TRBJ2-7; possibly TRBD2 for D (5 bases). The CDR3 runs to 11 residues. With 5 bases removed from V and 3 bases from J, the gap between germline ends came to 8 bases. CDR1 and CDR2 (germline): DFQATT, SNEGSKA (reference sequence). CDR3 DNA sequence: TGCAGTGCTGGTGGACTCTACGAGCAGTACTTC. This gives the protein CSAGGLYEQYF.

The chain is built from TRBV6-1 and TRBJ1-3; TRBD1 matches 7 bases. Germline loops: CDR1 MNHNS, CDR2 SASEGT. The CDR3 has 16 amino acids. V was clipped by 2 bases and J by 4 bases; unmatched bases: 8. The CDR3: CASSEYEGAAGNTIYF. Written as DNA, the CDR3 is TGTGCCAGCAGTGAATACGAGGGGGCTGCCGGAAACACCATATATTTT.

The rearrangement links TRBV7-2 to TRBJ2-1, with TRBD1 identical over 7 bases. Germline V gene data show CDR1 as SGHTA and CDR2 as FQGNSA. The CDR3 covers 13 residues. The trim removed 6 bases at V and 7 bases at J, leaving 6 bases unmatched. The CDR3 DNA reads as TGTGCCAGCAGTTCACAGGGGCCGAATGAGCAGTTCTTC. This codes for CASSSQGPNEQFF.

The CDR3 sequence: CASSSDRNIPEAFF. The CDR3 coding sequence is TGTGCCAGCAGTTCGGACAGGAATATCCCTGAAGCTTTCTTT. The V gene is TRBV2, the J gene TRBJ1-1; 7 nucleotides agree with TRBD1. V lost 5 bases to trimming and J lost 6 bases; unmatched junction nucleotides: 9. This CDR3 is built from 14 residues. Germline assignment: CDR1 SNHLY and CDR2 FYNNEI. Based on the CDR3 plus reference TRBV2 and TRBJ1-1, the full variable domain is EPEVTQTPSHQVTQMGQEVILRCVPISNHLYFYWYRQILGQKVEFLVSFYNNEISEKSEIFDDQFSVERPDGSNFTLKIRSTKLEDSAMYFCASSSDRNIPEAFFGQGTRLTVV.

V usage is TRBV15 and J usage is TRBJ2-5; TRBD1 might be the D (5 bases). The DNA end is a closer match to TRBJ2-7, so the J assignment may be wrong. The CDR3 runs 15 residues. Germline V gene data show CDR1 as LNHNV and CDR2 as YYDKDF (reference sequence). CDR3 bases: TGTGCCACCAGCAGAGAGTCCCAGGGTACCTACGAGCAGTACTTC. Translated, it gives CATSRESQGTYEQYF.

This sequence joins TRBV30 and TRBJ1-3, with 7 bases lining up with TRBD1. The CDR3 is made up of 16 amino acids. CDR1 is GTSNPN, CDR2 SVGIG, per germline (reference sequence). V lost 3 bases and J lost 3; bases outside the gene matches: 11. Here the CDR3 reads CAWSLNRGFGGNTIYF. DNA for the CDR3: TGTGCCTGGAGCCTCAACAGGGGATTCGGTGGAAACACCATATATTTT. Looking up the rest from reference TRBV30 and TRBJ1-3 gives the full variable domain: SQTIHQWPATLVQPVGSPLSLECTVEGTSNPNLYWYRQAAGRGLQLLFYSVGIGQISSEVPQNLSASRPQDRQFILSSKKLLLSDSGFYLCAWSLNRGFGGNTIYFGEGSWLTVV.

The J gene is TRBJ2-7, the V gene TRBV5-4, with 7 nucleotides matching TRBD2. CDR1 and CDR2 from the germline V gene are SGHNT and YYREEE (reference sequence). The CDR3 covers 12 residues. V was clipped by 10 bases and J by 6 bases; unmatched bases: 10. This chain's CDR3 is CASSSGPLEQYF. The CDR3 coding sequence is TGTGCCTCCTCTAGCGGCCCTCTCGAGCAGTACTTC.

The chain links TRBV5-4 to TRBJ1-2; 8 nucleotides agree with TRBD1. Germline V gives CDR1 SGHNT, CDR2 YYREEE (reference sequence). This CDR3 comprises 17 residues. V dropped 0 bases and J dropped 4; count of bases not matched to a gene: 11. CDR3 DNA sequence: TGTGCCAGCAGCTTGGTTGGCAGGGGGCGTGTTGGCTATGGCTACACCTTC. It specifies CASSLVGRGRVGYGYTF.

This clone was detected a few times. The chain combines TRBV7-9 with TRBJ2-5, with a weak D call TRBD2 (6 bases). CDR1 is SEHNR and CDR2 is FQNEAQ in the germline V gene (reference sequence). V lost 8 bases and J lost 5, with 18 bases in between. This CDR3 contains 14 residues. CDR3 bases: TGTGCCAGCGACCAGGTCACTGGGGGGGAGACCCAGTACTTC. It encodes CASDQVTGGETQYF.

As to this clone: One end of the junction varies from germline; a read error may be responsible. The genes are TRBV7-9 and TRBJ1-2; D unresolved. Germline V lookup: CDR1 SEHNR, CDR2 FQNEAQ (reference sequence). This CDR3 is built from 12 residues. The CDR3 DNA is TGTGCCAGCAGTTTAGACGAGGTTGGCTACACCTTC. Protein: CASSLDEVGYTF.

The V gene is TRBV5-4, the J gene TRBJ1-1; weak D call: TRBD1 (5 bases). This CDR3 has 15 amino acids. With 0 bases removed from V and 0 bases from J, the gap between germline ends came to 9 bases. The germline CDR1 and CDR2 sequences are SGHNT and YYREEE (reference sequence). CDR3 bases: TGTGCCAGCAGCTTGGACAGGATCATGAACACTGAAGCTTTCTTT. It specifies CASSLDRIMNTEAFF.

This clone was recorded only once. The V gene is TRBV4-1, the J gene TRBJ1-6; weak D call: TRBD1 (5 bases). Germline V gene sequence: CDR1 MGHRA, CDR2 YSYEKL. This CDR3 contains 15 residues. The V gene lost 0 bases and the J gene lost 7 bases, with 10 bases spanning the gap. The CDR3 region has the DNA TGCGCCAGCAGCCAAGAACGGGGGACCAATTCACCCCTCCACTTT. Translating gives CASSQERGTNSPLHF.

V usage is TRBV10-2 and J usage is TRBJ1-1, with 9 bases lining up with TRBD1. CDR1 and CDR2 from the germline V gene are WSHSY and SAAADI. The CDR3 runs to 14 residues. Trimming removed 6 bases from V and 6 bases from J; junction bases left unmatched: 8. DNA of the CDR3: TGCGCCAGCAGAACCGGGACAGGGTTCGCTGAAGCTTTCTTT. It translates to CASRTGTGFAEAFF.

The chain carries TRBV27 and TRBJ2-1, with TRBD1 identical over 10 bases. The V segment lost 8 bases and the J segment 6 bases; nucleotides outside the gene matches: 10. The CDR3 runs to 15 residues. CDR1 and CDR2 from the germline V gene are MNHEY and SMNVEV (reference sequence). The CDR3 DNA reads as TGTGCCAGCGCGTCGCCGGGACAGGGGCTCAATGAGCAGTTCTTC. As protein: CASASPGQGLNEQFF.

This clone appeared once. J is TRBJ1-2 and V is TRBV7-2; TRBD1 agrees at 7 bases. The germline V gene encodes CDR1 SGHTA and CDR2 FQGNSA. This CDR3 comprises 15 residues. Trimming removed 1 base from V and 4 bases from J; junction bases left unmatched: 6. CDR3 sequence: CASSLVVTGTYGYTF. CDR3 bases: TGTGCCAGCAGCTTAGTTGTGACAGGGACCTATGGCTACACCTTC.

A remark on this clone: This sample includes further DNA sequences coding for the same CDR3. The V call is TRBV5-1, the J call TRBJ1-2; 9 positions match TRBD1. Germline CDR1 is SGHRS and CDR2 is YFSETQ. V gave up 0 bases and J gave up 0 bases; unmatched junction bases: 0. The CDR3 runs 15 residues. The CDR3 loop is CASSLGQGANYGYTF. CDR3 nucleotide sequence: TGCGCCAGCAGCTTGGGACAGGGGGCTAACTATGGCTACACCTTC.

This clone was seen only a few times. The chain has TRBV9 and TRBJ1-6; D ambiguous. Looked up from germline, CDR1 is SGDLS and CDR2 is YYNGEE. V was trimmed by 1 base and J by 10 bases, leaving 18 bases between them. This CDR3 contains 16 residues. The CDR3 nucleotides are TGTGCCAGCAGCGTAAACGCCGCGGCTGTTGGGTCACCCCTCCACTTT. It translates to CASSVNAAAVGSPLHF.

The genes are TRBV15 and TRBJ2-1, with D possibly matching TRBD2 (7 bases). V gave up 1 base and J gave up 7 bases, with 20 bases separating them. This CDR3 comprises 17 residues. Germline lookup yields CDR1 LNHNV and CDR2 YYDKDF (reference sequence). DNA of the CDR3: TGTGCCACCAGCAGAGGGGGGCCGGGGGGACGAGGGAATGAGCAGTTCTTC. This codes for CATSRGGPGGRGNEQFF.